Described below is a single TCR beta chain sequence and its context. Its target is not known. Only in-frame clones appear in the TCRdb table, and some are missing; sequencing was by immunoSEQ multiplex PCR. This sample yields around 170,000 clones, of which roughly 91% are seen a single time; 0.99% belongs to the top ten. This entry is derived from a study of T cell responses to AZD1222 COVID-19 vaccine. Overall study findings and caveats: Across spike, vaccine-associated CD4 TCRs were found, dominant at 160-218 and 743-854.

This sequence was found in an adult in good health. The sample in question was peripheral blood, obtained on day 0 of AZD1222 vaccination.

In DNA, the CDR3 is TGTGCCAGCTCACTCCGACCAGCCAAATCGACCGGCTACACCTTC. Protein: CASSLRPAKSTGYTF. This chain uses TRBV18 with TRBJ1-2; D uncertain. The V end was cut by 4 bases, the J end by 8 bases, with 20 bases between. CDR1 is KGHSH, CDR2 LQKENI, per germline. The CDR3 loop spans 15 amino acids.